This T cell receptor beta chain was captured in a study of T cells after posttransplantation cyclophosphamide. Study-wide results and limits: Tissue-infiltrating T cells from skin or gut overlapped little with blood T cells. Later post-transplant blood repertoires were often dominated by donor CD8+ memory clones.

About this clone: Its antigen is as yet unknown.

The CDR3 sequence is 13 residues long. V was pared by 7 bases and J by 1 base, with 13 bases between. The germline V gene has CDR1 SQVTM and CDR2 ANQGSEA. The repertoire was sequenced with immunoSEQ multiplex PCR; TCRdb's copy has only in-frame clones and lacks some. This table has more than 20,000 clones, 86% appearing once. The sequence was obtained from a woman aged 60 to 75 with a blood cancer, CMV-positive, and with a related stem cell donor. Sequences were obtained from PBMCs. The V gene is TRBV29-1, the J gene TRBJ1-1, with a possible D match to TRBD1 (6 bases). Here the CDR3 DNA reads TGCAGCGCTTCAAAACAGGGGAACACTGAAGCTTTCTTT. Translated: CSASKQGNTEAFF. Looking up the rest from reference TRBV29-1 and TRBJ1-1 gives the full variable domain: SAVISQKPSRDICQRGTSLTIQCQVDSQVTMMFWYRQQPGQSLTLIATANQGSEATYESGFVIDKFPISRPNLTFSTLTVSNMSPEDSSIYLCSASKQGNTEAFFGQGTRLTVV.